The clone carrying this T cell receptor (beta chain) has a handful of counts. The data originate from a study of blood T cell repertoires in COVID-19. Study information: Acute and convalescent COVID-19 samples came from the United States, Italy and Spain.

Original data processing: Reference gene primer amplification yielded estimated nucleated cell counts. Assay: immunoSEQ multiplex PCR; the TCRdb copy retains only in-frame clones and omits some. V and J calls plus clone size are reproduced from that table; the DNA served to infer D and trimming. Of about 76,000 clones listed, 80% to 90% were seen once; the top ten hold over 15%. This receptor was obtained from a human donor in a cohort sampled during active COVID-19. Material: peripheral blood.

The CDR3, as DNA: TGTGCCAGCAGCTCTCCCGGCCTAGCGCCCCTCGAGCAGTACTTC. It translates to CASSSPGLAPLEQYF. The chain joins TRBV16 to TRBJ2-7, with D perhaps TRBD2 (6 bases). CDR1 and CDR2 (germline): KGHSY, FQNENV. V lost 5 bases to trimming and J lost 6 bases, with 20 bases between them. The CDR3 spans 15 residues.